One sample yielded the 30 T cell receptor beta chains listed below, sequenced in a study of blood T cell repertoires in COVID-19. The assay was immunoSEQ multiplex PCR, and TCRdb's table has in-frame clones only and misses some. Of about 34,000 clones listed, roughly 80% were seen once; the top ten hold roughly 14%. The sequencing sample was made of peripheral blood. The receptors stem from a man older than 75 with active or convalescent COVID-19.

The genes are TRBV30 and TRBJ2-2, with D possibly TRBD2 on 5 matching bases. The germline V and J ends were trimmed by 8 bases and 3 bases, with 19 bases remaining between them. CDR3 length: 15 residues. Germline values: CDR1 GTSNPN, CDR2 SVGIG (reference sequence). In nucleotides, the CDR3 is TGTGCCCGCGCGGGCCCCACTGGTGACACCGGGGAGCTGTTTTTT. This codes for CARAGPTGDTGELFF.

The V call is TRBV28, the J call TRBJ2-1; the match to TRBD1 covers 10 bases. The CDR3 runs to 16 residues. V dropped 6 bases and J dropped 4; count of bases not matched to a gene: 9. Germline CDR1 reads MDHEN; CDR2 reads SYDVKM. The CDR3 loop reads CASRPNRGQGYNEQFF. The CDR3 DNA is TGTGCCAGCAGACCCAACCGGGGACAGGGGTACAATGAGCAGTTCTTC.

CDR3 coding DNA: TGTGCCAGCAGCTTGTCACTAGCGGACATTATGAATGAGCAGTTCTTC. Translating it yields CASSLSLADIMNEQFF. The V and J genes are TRBV5-4 and TRBJ2-1; 8 bases are shared with TRBD2. This CDR3 spans 16 amino acids. The germline gives CDR1 SGHNT, CDR2 YYREEE (reference sequence). Unmatched junction bases numbered 10, after V lost 1 base and J lost 7 bases.

V is TRBV5-1 and J is TRBJ1-6; 8 nucleotides match TRBD1. CDR1 is SGHRS and CDR2 is YFSETQ in the germline V gene. With 0 bases clipped from V and 5 bases from J, the junction kept 1 base outside the gene matches. CDR3 length: 15 amino acids. CDR3 loop: CASSLGTGNNSPLHF. In DNA form, the CDR3 reads TGCGCCAGCAGCTTGGGGACAGGGAATAATTCACCCCTCCACTTT.

This clone was seen a handful of times. A junction boundary mismatches the germline segment, possibly from a read error. The chain has TRBV6-5 and TRBJ2-2; unclear D gene. Germline V gene lookup returns CDR1 MNHEY and CDR2 SVGAGI. CDR3 length equals 14 residues. The CDR3 loop reads CASNPRLNAGELFF. In DNA form, the CDR3 reads TGTGCCAGCAACCCCAGGTTGAACGCCGGGGAGCTGTTTTTT.

This clone was counted between two and nine times. The chain is built from TRBV20-1 and TRBJ1-1; D gene unclear. From germline, CDR1 is DFQATT and CDR2 SNEGSKA (reference sequence). Trimming left V 5 bases short and J 3 bases short, with 4 bases between. The CDR3 contains 10 residues. CDR3 bases: TGCAGTGCTCAGTACACTGAAGCTTTCTTT. This sequence encodes CSAQYTEAFF.

The CDR3 spells CATSDSSPGTGELFF. The CDR3 region has the DNA TGTGCCACCAGTGATTCGTCTCCCGGCACCGGGGAGCTGTTTTTT. The chain has TRBV24-1 and TRBJ2-2; no reliable D call. The CDR3 runs 15 residues. From germline, CDR1 is KGHDR and CDR2 SFDVKD. V lost 2 bases, J lost 4 bases, and 10 bases lay in between.

The chain is built from TRBV7-9 and TRBJ2-7; TRBD1 aligns across 9 bases. The CDR3 has 13 residues. Germline V gene lookup returns CDR1 SEHNR and CDR2 FQNEAQ (reference sequence). The ends lost 3 bases at V and 9 bases at J; junction bases unmatched: 6. CDR3 region: CASSLDGTGWQYF. As DNA, the CDR3 is TGTGCCAGCAGCTTGGATGGGACAGGGTGGCAGTACTTC.

The chain recombines TRBV7-2 with TRBJ2-1; 8 nucleotides line up with TRBD2. V lost 5 bases to trimming and J lost 5 bases; unmatched junction nucleotides: 8. Germline V CDR1 and CDR2: SGHTA, FQGNSA. This CDR3 is built from 15 residues. CDR3 residues: CASSPTSGTHNEQFF. The CDR3 nucleotides are TGTGCCAGCAGCCCAACTAGCGGAACCCACAATGAGCAGTTCTTC. Using reference TRBV7-2 and TRBJ2-1 for the parts outside the CDR3, the full variable domain is GAGVSQSPSNKVTEKGKDVELRCDPISGHTALYWYRQSLGQGLEFLIYFQGNSAPDKSGLPSDRFSAERTGGSVSTLTIQRTQQEDSAVYLCASSPTSGTHNEQFFGPGTRLTVL.

The rearrangement uses TRBV6-5 and TRBJ1-2, with a possible D match to TRBD1 (6 bases). The CDR3 length is 13 residues. Germline CDR1 MNHEY, CDR2 SVGAGI. Deletions cut 0 bases from V and 4 bases from J, with 6 bases between. CDR3 sequence: CASSYSDSYGYTF. CDR3 bases: TGTGCCAGCAGTTACTCGGACAGCTATGGCTACACCTTC.

The chain is built from TRBV3-1 (or the pseudogene TRBV3-2) and TRBJ2-3, with 7 bases matching TRBD2. Trimming at V came to 4 bases and at J to 0 bases, leaving 4 bases not matched to a gene. The CDR3 spans 15 residues. Germline V gene lookup returns CDR1 LGHDT and CDR2 YNNKEL (reference sequence). CDR3 amino acids: CASSPGLESTDTQYF. The CDR3 DNA reads as TGTGCCAGCAGCCCAGGACTAGAGAGCACAGATACGCAGTATTTT.

This clone was recorded only once. The chain links TRBV28 to TRBJ2-1; 7 bases are shared with TRBD2. Germline trimming cut 3 bases from V and 9 bases from J; bases unmatched to any gene: 20. The CDR3 runs 18 residues. CDR1 is MDHEN and CDR2 is SYDVKM in the germline V gene. The CDR3 bases are TGTGCCAGCAGTTTCATTTCTGGGGCGGGAGTACTTATTGGTGAGCAGTTCTTC. This codes for CASSFISGAGVLIGEQFF.

The genes are TRBV19 and TRBJ2-5, with D possibly being TRBD2 (5 bases). V dropped 7 bases and J dropped 2 bases, with 17 bases sitting between them. This CDR3 is built from 15 residues. Germline V CDR1 and CDR2: LNHDA, SQIVND (reference sequence). As DNA, the CDR3 is TGTGCCAGTAAAGGCGTGAGAGAGGGACAAGAGACCCAGTACTTC. This codes for CASKGVREGQETQYF.

As to this clone: This CDR3 is also generated by other DNA sequences in the sample. The J gene is TRBJ2-1, the V gene TRBV5-1, with 8 bases that match TRBD2. The CDR3 extends over 16 amino acids. Germline-derived CDR1 and CDR2 are SGHRS and YFSETQ. V lost 2 bases to trimming and J lost 0 bases; unmatched junction nucleotides: 4. Written as DNA, the CDR3 is TGCGCCAGCAGCTTAGGCGGGGGGAGCTCCTACAATGAGCAGTTCTTC. The encoded protein is CASSLGGGSSYNEQFF.

V gene TRBV19 combines with J gene TRBJ1-2, with D maybe TRBD1 (6 bases). Between the trimmed V and J ends, which lost 4 bases and 0 bases, there was a span of 12 bases. CDR1 is LNHDA and CDR2 is SQIVND in the germline V gene (reference sequence). CDR3 length: 15 amino acids. CDR3 bases: TGTGCCAGTAGTACCCCAAGGACAGCTAACTATGGCTACACCTTC. Protein: CASSTPRTANYGYTF.

The V and J genes are TRBV10-2 and TRBJ2-7, with TRBD1 identical over 9 bases. The CDR3 is 17 amino acids. With V trimmed by 0 bases and J by 4 bases, 10 bases remained unmatched. The germline gives CDR1 WSHSY, CDR2 SAAADI. CDR3 residues: CASSESGIGTGSYEQYF. In DNA, the CDR3 is TGCGCCAGCAGTGAGTCAGGGATTGGGACAGGGTCTTACGAGCAGTACTTC.

The chain is built from TRBV6-5 and TRBJ2-7, with D uncertain. The CDR3 runs 11 residues. The germline gives CDR1 MNHEY, CDR2 SVGAGI. V dropped 4 bases and J dropped 9 bases, with 10 bases sitting between them. In nucleotides, the CDR3 is TGTGCCAGCAGTTCCTCCACGGTGCAGTACTTC. Translating gives CASSSSTVQYF.

This clone came up once. V gene TRBV5-1 combines with J gene TRBJ2-1; TRBD2 matches at 14 bases. CDR3 size: 15 residues. With 7 bases clipped from V and 6 bases from J, the junction kept 6 bases outside the gene matches. Germline values: CDR1 SGHRS, CDR2 YFSETQ. The CDR3 coding sequence is TGCGCCAGCTTTAAGACTAGCGGGAGGGGCAATGAGCAGTTCTTC. Translating gives CASFKTSGRGNEQFF.

This clone was observed a few times. The CDR3 spells CASSVSGTSVHEQFF. CDR3 nucleotides: TGTGCCAGCAGCGTATCCGGGACTAGCGTCCATGAGCAGTTCTTC. This chain connects TRBV9 to TRBJ2-1; 10 bases map to TRBD2. Germline CDR1 and CDR2: SGDLS and YYNGEE. The CDR3 spans 15 residues. The V segment lost 1 base and the J segment 8 bases; nucleotides outside the gene matches: 6.

This clone was counted only a few times. The CDR3 sequence is CASSPGTGDQPQHF. CDR3 DNA sequence: TGTGCCAGCAGCCCCGGGACAGGCGATCAGCCCCAGCATTTT. The chain has TRBV11-2 and TRBJ1-5; 8 bases fit TRBD1. Germline lookup yields CDR1 SGHAT and CDR2 FQNNGV. V dropped 5 bases and J dropped 5; count of bases not matched to a gene: 5. There are 14 residues in the CDR3.

This rearrangement joins TRBV19 to TRBJ1-6, with 7 bases that match TRBD1. Germline-derived CDR1 and CDR2 are LNHDA and SQIVND (reference sequence). The CDR3 spans 15 residues. The junction had 6 bases not matched to a gene; V was cut back by 3 bases and J by 7 bases. In DNA, the CDR3 is TGTGCCAGTAGTATTGGCGTGGACAGGAATTCACCCCTCCACTTT. Translated, it gives CASSIGVDRNSPLHF.

The CDR3 reads CASSSTSGSLREQYF. The CDR3 region has the DNA TGTGCCAGCAGCTCGACTAGCGGGAGCCTACGAGAGCAGTACTTC. V usage is TRBV5-4 and J usage is TRBJ2-7; 12 bases match TRBD2. The V gene's germline CDR1 is SGHNT and CDR2 YYREEE (reference sequence). The junction had 8 bases not matched to a gene; V was cut back by 3 bases and J by 7 bases. The CDR3 is 15 amino acids. The full variable domain, with the rest looked up from reference TRBV5-4 and TRBJ2-7, is ETGVTQSPTHLIKTRGQQVTLRCSSQSGHNTVSWYQQALGQGPQFIFQYYREEENGRGNFPPRFSGLQFPNYSSELNVNALELDDSALYLCASSSTSGSLREQYFGPGTRLTVT.

Notes on this clone: In the same sample, other DNA sequences code for this CDR3. This chain joins TRBV7-3 and TRBJ2-1, with 9 nucleotides matching TRBD2. The V gene end was trimmed by 6 bases and the J gene end by 10 bases; junction bases not matched to a gene: 4. The CDR3 loop spans 12 amino acids. Per the germline V gene, CDR1 is SGHTA and CDR2 is FQGTGA. For the CDR3, the DNA is TGTGCCAGCAGTTCTAGCGGGGTGGAGCAGTTCTTC. Protein sequence: CASSSSGVEQFF.

The chain recombines TRBV5-1 with TRBJ2-5; the match to TRBD1 covers 10 bases. Germline CDR1 is SGHRS and CDR2 is YFSETQ. V was clipped by 4 bases and J by 5 bases; unmatched bases: 2. The CDR3 is 13 residues long. CDR3 protein: CASSRTGGETQYF. For the CDR3, the DNA is TGCGCCAGCAGCAGGACAGGGGGGGAGACCCAGTACTTC.

CDR3 residues: CASSSRWTSANEQFF. In DNA form, the CDR3 reads TGTGCCAGCAGTTCCCGATGGACTAGCGCTAATGAGCAGTTCTTC. The chain combines TRBV28 with TRBJ2-1; the match to TRBD2 covers 9 bases. Looked up from germline, CDR1 is MDHEN and CDR2 is SYDVKM. The CDR3 is made up of 15 amino acids. The ends lost 4 bases at V and 7 bases at J; junction bases unmatched: 8.

The genes are TRBV6-2 or TRBV6-3 and TRBJ1-5; D might be TRBD1 (6 bases). Germline-derived CDR1 and CDR2 are MNHEY and SVGEGT. V lost 0 bases and J 4 bases, leaving 22 bases between the germline ends. The CDR3 covers 19 residues. The CDR3 nucleotides read TGTGCCAGCAGTTACTCGTCCATCCCCCAGGGGCCCTGGAATCAGCCCCAGCATTTT. This gives the protein CASSYSSIPQGPWNQPQHF.

The CDR3 protein is CASSLTSGGSETQYF. CDR3 nucleotide sequence: TGTGCCAGCAGTTTAACCTCAGGGGGCTCGGAGACCCAGTACTTC. The chain combines TRBV27 with TRBJ2-5; TRBD1 agrees at 8 bases. The CDR3 is made up of 15 amino acids. The V gene end was trimmed by 2 bases and the J gene end by 5 bases; junction bases not matched to a gene: 7. Germline V gives CDR1 MNHEY, CDR2 SMNVEV (reference sequence).

This clone has only a few counts. The V call is TRBV28, the J call TRBJ2-7; D is ambiguous. Trimming removed 5 bases at V and 4 bases at J, with 15 bases between. The CDR3 is 14 residues long. In germline, CDR1 is MDHEN, CDR2 SYDVKM. CDR3 sequence: CASSPYDSQYEQYF. In nucleotides, the CDR3 is TGTGCCAGCAGTCCATATGACTCACAATACGAGCAGTACTTC.

The genes are TRBV7-2 and TRBJ1-5, with TRBD1 as a possible D gene (6 bases). Germline CDR1 and CDR2: SGHTA and FQGNSA. The CDR3 has 14 amino acids. V lost 2 bases, J lost 3 bases, and 8 bases lay in between. This chain's CDR3 is CASSLYRVNQPQHF. In DNA form, the CDR3 reads TGTGCCAGCAGCTTATACAGGGTCAATCAGCCCCAGCATTTT.

The chain uses TRBV4-1 and TRBJ1-2; 12 positions agree with TRBD1. Germline V gene sequence: CDR1 MGHRA, CDR2 YSYEKL. The J segment lost 5 bases and the V segment lost 4 bases, leaving 5 bases of the junction unmatched. This CDR3 region has 15 residues. CDR3 in DNA: TGCGCCAGCAGCCGGGGGACAGGGGGCGCGTATGGCTACACCTTC. Translating gives CASSRGTGGAYGYTF.